Sequencing of this T cell receptor (beta chain) was carried out in a study of CD8 T cells in ankylosing spondylitis. 5'-RACE, quantitative and with molecular barcodes, yielded the TCR beta libraries. MiXCR, applied by TCRdb to the 5' RACE reads, yields one record per CDR3 protein. This sample has around 88,000 distinct CDR3 sequences, with roughly 9.6% found just once. This clonotype was seen many times. The target antigen is unknown. Regarding the study as a whole: Apparently characteristic of ankylosing spondylitis blood was a TCR beta motif (fewer than 10 highly homologous variants). Disease-linked clones reportedly showed significant enrichment in matched ankylosing spondylitis synovial fluid. Reactive arthritis synovial fluid and blood were previously reported to contain some motif variants.

From germline, CDR1 is SQVTM and CDR2 ANQGSEA. Trimming at V came to 7 bases and at J to 3 bases, leaving 8 bases not matched to a gene. This CDR3 is built from 13 residues. The V and J genes are TRBV29-1 and TRBJ2-5; 7 bases map to TRBD2. Sequencing used blood, either unsorted or a sorted T cell fraction (not recorded which). The sequence derives from a male donor with ankylosing spondylitis or in good health (not recorded which). CDR3 nucleotide sequence: TGCAGCGCGACCGGGACTAACAAAGAGACCCAGTACTTC. This encodes CSATGTNKETQYF.